Below, 24 T cell receptor beta chains from the same sample are listed, as sequenced in a study of cytomegalovirus exposure and HLA in healthy donors. The PCR ran on 60 Vbeta and 13 Jbeta primers. The table came from immunoSEQ multiplex PCR; TCRdb's copy has only in-frame clones and leaves some out. The sample gives more than 110,000 clones, about three quarters of which show up once; approximately 6.2% is in the top ten. The sequencing input was PBMCs. The source is a man aged 40-49 years in good health and CMV-seropositive.

This chain joins TRBV6-6 and TRBJ1-2, with D uncertain. Trimming removed 8 bases at V and 8 bases at J, with 9 bases between. CDR1 and CDR2 from the germline V gene are MNHNY and SVGAGI (reference sequence). The CDR3 spans 10 residues. For the CDR3, the DNA is TGTGCCAGCGCTCTGGGCGGCTACACCTTC. It encodes CASALGGYTF.

This clone has just a few counts. The CDR3 DNA sequence: TGTGCCAGTAGTACCACCCCGACAGGGAGCCTGGGAAACATTCAGTACTTC. Its protein is CASSTTPTGSLGNIQYF. The chain links TRBV19 to TRBJ2-4, with 7 positions matching TRBD1. This CDR3 spans 17 amino acids. Germline V gene data show CDR1 as LNHDA and CDR2 as SQIVND (reference sequence). The trim removed 4 bases at V and 6 bases at J, leaving 15 bases unmatched.

The rearrangement links TRBV7-2 to TRBJ1-2, with no clear D. Germline CDR1 SGHTA, CDR2 FQGNSA. The CDR3 is 14 amino acids. Trimming took 0 bases from V and 8 from J, leaving 13 bases between them. The CDR3 spells CASSLASGSAGYTF. For the CDR3, the DNA is TGTGCCAGCAGCTTAGCGTCCGGCAGCGCCGGCTACACCTTC.

The chain employs TRBV9 and TRBJ2-3, with TRBD2 matching 10 bases. Germline V gene sequence: CDR1 SGDLS, CDR2 YYNGEE. This CDR3 region has 17 residues. The ends lost 0 bases at V and 5 bases at J; junction bases unmatched: 9. Here the CDR3 DNA reads TGTGCCAGCAGCGTAGGGCCTAGCGGGGGAGCAAGAGATACGCAGTATTTT. As protein: CASSVGPSGGARDTQYF.

The chain links TRBV7-8 to TRBJ2-3; 14 positions match TRBD2. The CDR3 is made up of 16 amino acids. CDR1 SGHVS and CDR2 FQNEAQ come from the germline V gene. J was trimmed by 5 bases and V by 0 bases; bases with no gene match: 1. The CDR3 DNA reads as TGTGCCAGCAGCTTAGCGACTAGCGGGAGGGGAGATACGCAGTATTTT. Protein sequence: CASSLATSGRGDTQYF.

V usage is TRBV4-2 and J usage is TRBJ2-7; TRBD1 matches 12 bases. There are 15 residues in the CDR3. Germline CDR1 LGHNA, CDR2 YNFKEQ. J lost 7 bases, V lost 5 bases, and 9 bases had no gene match. The CDR3 is CASSSRDRGLDEQYF. CDR3 sequence (DNA): TGTGCCAGCAGCTCCCGGGACAGGGGGCTCGATGAGCAGTACTTC.

The V and J genes are TRBV5-6 and TRBJ2-7; 9 bases agree with TRBD1. The CDR3 is 15 amino acids. Per germline, CDR1 SGHDT and CDR2 YYEEEE. Trimming at V came to 2 bases and at J to 3 bases, leaving 6 bases not matched to a gene. This CDR3 is CASSFMGQGGYEQYF. CDR3 sequence (DNA): TGTGCCAGCAGCTTTATGGGACAGGGAGGCTACGAGCAGTACTTC.

J is TRBJ2-5 and V is TRBV2; 8 bases map to TRBD2. The CDR3 is 13 amino acids. CDR1 SNHLY and CDR2 FYNNEI come from the germline V gene. Germline trimming cut 8 bases from V and 1 base from J; bases unmatched to any gene: 3. The CDR3 region is CASEGTSQETQYF. CDR3 coding DNA: TGTGCCAGCGAGGGGACTAGCCAAGAGACCCAGTACTTC.

This chain links TRBV7-9 with TRBJ1-2; D perhaps matches TRBD1 (5 bases). In germline, CDR1 is SEHNR, CDR2 FQNEAQ (reference sequence). This CDR3 region has 13 residues. The V gene lost 4 bases and the J gene lost 5 bases, with 11 bases spanning the gap. The CDR3 DNA sequence: TGTGCCAGCAGCTCACAGACAGATTATGGCTACACCTTC. It specifies CASSSQTDYGYTF.

This clone was counted a single time. The chain has TRBV19 and TRBJ2-7; TRBD1 aligns across 7 bases. Germline CDR1 LNHDA, CDR2 SQIVND (reference sequence). V was pared by 4 bases and J by 6 bases, with 6 bases of the junction left unmatched. The CDR3 sequence is 13 residues long. The CDR3 DNA sequence: TGTGCCAGTAGTACCGACAGGGTTCGCGAGCAGTACTTC. Protein sequence: CASSTDRVREQYF.

The chain uses TRBV5-1 and TRBJ2-5; the D gene is possibly TRBD1 (6 bases). The germline V gene has CDR1 SGHRS and CDR2 YFSETQ. Trimming took 1 base from V and 5 from J, leaving 12 bases between them. CDR3 length: 14 residues. The CDR3 DNA reads as TGCGCCAGCAGCTTGATGGGGCAGGGGGAGACCCAGTACTTC. Translated: CASSLMGQGETQYF.

The V gene is TRBV15, the J gene TRBJ2-1; 9 positions match TRBD1. The CDR3 spans 15 residues. V dropped 3 bases and J dropped 8; count of bases not matched to a gene: 8. In germline, CDR1 is LNHNV, CDR2 YYDKDF (reference sequence). CDR3 in amino acids: CATSRPGQGVHEQFF. CDR3 nucleotide sequence: TGTGCCACCAGCAGGCCGGGACAGGGAGTCCATGAGCAGTTCTTC.

V is TRBV19 and J is TRBJ1-5, with a tentative D call TRBD1 (6 bases). Germline lookup yields CDR1 LNHDA and CDR2 SQIVND (reference sequence). V dropped 5 bases and J dropped 5 bases, with 10 bases sitting between them. CDR3 length: 13 residues. CDR3: CASSSYRDQPQHF. CDR3 coding DNA: TGTGCCAGTAGTTCCTACAGGGATCAGCCCCAGCATTTT.

The sample holds one count of this clone. The chain has TRBV27 and TRBJ1-5, with D possibly being TRBD1 (5 bases). Germline values: CDR1 MNHEY, CDR2 SMNVEV (reference sequence). V lost 0 bases to trimming and J lost 1 base, with 7 bases between them. This CDR3 contains 15 residues. DNA for the CDR3: TGTGCCAGCAGTTTATCAGCAGGGAGCAATCAGCCCCAGCATTTT. Its translation is CASSLSAGSNQPQHF.

The V and J genes are TRBV7-2 and TRBJ1-2, with 12 bases aligning to TRBD1. The germline V gene has CDR1 SGHTA and CDR2 FQGNSA. The CDR3 sequence is 18 residues long. V was clipped by 1 base and J by 4 bases; unmatched bases: 10. The CDR3 loop is CASSLGPGQGARGYGYTF. The CDR3 region has the DNA TGTGCCAGCAGCTTAGGTCCGGGACAGGGGGCGCGAGGCTATGGCTACACCTTC.

This rearrangement joins TRBV10-2 to TRBJ1-2, with D uncertain. Trimming removed 7 bases from V and 6 bases from J, with 15 bases in between. Per germline, CDR1 WSHSY and CDR2 SAAADI. CDR3 length: 13 amino acids. The CDR3 DNA is TGCGCCAGCACAGGTAACAGAGCAAATGGCTACACCTTC. Translating it yields CASTGNRANGYTF.

This clone was seen a single time. The chain employs TRBV19 and TRBJ1-1; a weak D match, TRBD1 (5 bases). CDR3 length equals 14 residues. Germline lookup yields CDR1 LNHDA and CDR2 SQIVND (reference sequence). Trimming removed 5 bases at V and 2 bases at J, with 12 bases between. The chain's CDR3 is CASSQSRANTEAFF. The CDR3 nucleotides are TGTGCCAGTAGTCAGTCCAGGGCCAACACTGAAGCTTTCTTT.

This clone was seen a single time. A junction end diverges from the germline sequence, so it may reflect a read error. The V gene is TRBV5-6, the J gene TRBJ1-2; D is unclear. The CDR3 is 14 residues long. Germline-derived CDR1 and CDR2 are SGHDT and YYEEEE. The CDR3, as DNA: TGTGCCAGCAGCTTGGCCGAAGGAGTCTATGGCTACCCCTTC. Translating it yields CASSLAEGVYGYPF.

The chain's CDR3 is CASSLTPGGAGSGANVLTF. In nucleotides, the CDR3 is TGTGCCAGCAGTCTAACCCCAGGGGGCGCGGGGTCTGGGGCCAACGTCCTGACTTTC. This rearrangement joins TRBV6-4 to TRBJ2-6, with 8 positions matching TRBD1. The CDR3 sequence is 19 residues long. V gave up 5 bases and J gave up 1 base; unmatched junction bases: 13. Looked up from germline, CDR1 is MRHNA and CDR2 is SNTAGT.

This sequence joins TRBV6-5 and TRBJ1-3, with TRBD1 matching 7 bases. The CDR3 contains 12 residues. V gave up 0 bases and J gave up 10 bases; unmatched junction bases: 0. CDR1 and CDR2 from the germline V gene are MNHEY and SVGAGI. The CDR3 loop is CASSYSGQTIYF. In nucleotides, the CDR3 is TGTGCCAGCAGTTACTCGGGACAGACCATATATTTT.

The chain couples TRBV4-3 to TRBJ2-1; 8 nucleotides align to TRBD2. This CDR3 region has 16 residues. Looked up from germline, CDR1 is LGHNA and CDR2 is YSLEER. The trim removed 0 bases at V and 2 bases at J, leaving 3 bases unmatched. CDR3 coding DNA: TGCGCCAGCAGCCAAGAGAGACTAGCGCCCTACAATGAGCAGTTCTTC. Protein product: CASSQERLAPYNEQFF.

The chain employs TRBV18 and TRBJ2-7; unclear D gene. V gave up 1 base and J gave up 5 bases, with 15 bases separating them. CDR3 length: 15 amino acids. Germline V CDR1 and CDR2: KGHSH, LQKENI. In DNA, the CDR3 is TGTGCCAGCTCACCACTGGGCACACCAGGCAACGAGCAGTACTTC. It specifies CASSPLGTPGNEQYF.

The chain uses TRBV19 and TRBJ1-5, with D perhaps matching TRBD1 (6 bases). The CDR3 spans 17 residues. The germline CDR1 and CDR2 sequences are LNHDA and SQIVND (reference sequence). V lost 6 bases and J 1 base, leaving 19 bases between the germline ends. DNA for the CDR3: TGTGCCAGTAGGACAACGTACAGGGTAGCGAGCAATCAGCCCCAGCATTTT. This gives the protein CASRTTYRVASNQPQHF.

The chain uses TRBV7-9 and TRBJ2-1, with 9 bases matching TRBD1. The ends lost 5 bases at V and 5 bases at J; junction bases unmatched: 19. The CDR3 covers 19 residues. The germline CDR1 and CDR2 sequences are SEHNR and FQNEAQ (reference sequence). CDR3 sequence (DNA): TGTGCCAGCAGCCTGTCCCGGGACAGGGAAGGAGTAAAAGACAATGAGCAGTTCTTC. Its translation: CASSLSRDREGVKDNEQFF.